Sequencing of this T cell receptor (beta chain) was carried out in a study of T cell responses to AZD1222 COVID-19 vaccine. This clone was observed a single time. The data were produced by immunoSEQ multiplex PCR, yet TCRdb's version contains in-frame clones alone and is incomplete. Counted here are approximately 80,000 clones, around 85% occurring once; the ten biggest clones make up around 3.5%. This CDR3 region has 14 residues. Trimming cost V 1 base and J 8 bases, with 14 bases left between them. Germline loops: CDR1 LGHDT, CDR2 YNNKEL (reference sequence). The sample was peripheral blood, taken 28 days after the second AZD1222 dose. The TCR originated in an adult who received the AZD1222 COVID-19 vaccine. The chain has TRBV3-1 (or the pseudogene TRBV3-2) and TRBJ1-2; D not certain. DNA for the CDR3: TGTGCCAGCAGCCAAGTTCAAGGTGTACAGGGCTACACCTTC. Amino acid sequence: CASSQVQGVQGYTF.